One and the same sample provided the 7 T cell receptor beta chains below, sequenced in a study of OX40 agonist ivuxolimab in advanced cancers. Clones were read by immunoSEQ multiplex PCR, and TCRdb kept only the in-frame ones, dropping some. The table has about 72,000 clones, 85% to 90% seen once. The material sequenced was CD4+ or CD8+ T cells sorted from blood, taken in a trial of the OX40 agonist ivuxolimab. The receptors shown here come from an adult with an advanced solid tumor such as melanoma, head and neck, liver or kidney cancer.

The CDR3 bases are TGTGCCAGCAGCTGGAGGGAGGGGGACGAGCAGTACTTC. Translation gives CASSWREGDEQYF. The gene calls are TRBV7-2 and TRBJ2-7; D perhaps matches TRBD2 (7 bases). The V and J ends lost 4 bases and 5 bases respectively, with 12 bases between them. Germline V gene data show CDR1 as SGHTA and CDR2 as FQGNSA. The CDR3 is made up of 13 amino acids.

This clone has a single count. The CDR3 DNA follows: TGTGCCTGGAGTCGGCAGGGGGGCAATGAGCAGTTCTTC. This translates into CAWSRQGGNEQFF. The gene calls are TRBV30 and TRBJ2-1; D perhaps matches TRBD1 (7 bases). Trimming left V 2 bases short and J 6 bases short, with 11 bases between. CDR1 GTSNPN and CDR2 SVGIG come from the germline V gene (reference sequence). CDR3 size: 13 residues.

This chain links TRBV21-1 with TRBJ1-5; TRBD1 is taken as the D call from the table, unchecked against the DNA. TRBV21-1 is noted as a pseudogene. The CDR3 contains 15 residues. CDR3 region: CASSRPRDRPQPQHF. The CDR3 region has the DNA TGTGCCAGCAGCAGACCCCGGGACAGACCGCAGCCCCAGCATTTT.

Only one count was recorded for this clone. J is TRBJ2-1 and V is TRBV9; TRBD1 or TRBD2 may be the D gene (5 bases each). Trimming stripped 1 base from V and 3 bases from J, with 17 bases between. The CDR3 contains 17 residues. In germline, CDR1 is SGDLS, CDR2 YYNGEE. In DNA, the CDR3 is TGTGCCAGCAGCGTATCGGTAGGGGACCCAGTCTACAATGAGCAGTTCTTC. This translates into CASSVSVGDPVYNEQFF.

This chain connects TRBV18 to TRBJ1-1; D may be TRBD1 (5 bases). CDR1 and CDR2 from the germline V gene are KGHSH and LQKENI. The CDR3 has 12 amino acids. Trimming cost V 6 bases and J 4 bases, with 9 bases left between them. CDR3 nucleotides: TGTGCCAGCTCGTCGAGGGGCACTGAAGCTTTCTTT. Its protein product is CASSSRGTEAFF.

V gene TRBV11-3 combines with J gene TRBJ1-3, with 10 bases lining up with TRBD1. The CDR3 is 15 amino acids. Germline V gives CDR1 SGHNT, CDR2 YENEEA. V lost 3 bases and J lost 2; bases outside the gene matches: 1. The CDR3 is CASSFDRGPGNTIYF. CDR3 bases: TGTGCCAGCAGCTTTGACAGGGGGCCTGGAAACACCATATATTTT.

The rearrangement links TRBV5-6 to TRBJ2-7; 7 positions agree with TRBD2. V dropped 2 bases and J dropped 4; count of bases not matched to a gene: 3. The CDR3 contains 13 residues. CDR1 and CDR2 (germline): SGHDT, YYEEEE. The CDR3 sequence: CASSFVSGYEQYF. The CDR3 DNA follows: TGTGCCAGCAGCTTTGTTAGCGGGTACGAGCAGTACTTC.